This section outlines one TCR beta chain sequence together with its context. Its specificity is unknown. The record originates from a study of OX40 agonist ivuxolimab in advanced cancers. Study-wide points: Relative to CD4+ cells, CD8+ T cells on average had more expanded clones. In the 0.1 to 3.0 mg/kg range, CD4+ and CD8+ blood T cells had expanded clonally by week 6. Also present in some nonresponders was a low level of normalized T-cell clonal expansion.

Generated by immunoSEQ multiplex PCR, the TCRdb table keeps only in-frame clones and is missing some. The sample has about 20,000 clones, 88% seen once; the top ten hold 9.5% to 12%. The germline V gene encodes CDR1 SQVTM and CDR2 ANQGSEA. The CDR3 sequence is 12 residues long. The sequence was collected from an adult with an advanced solid tumor such as melanoma, head and neck, liver or kidney cancer. This specimen consisted of CD4+ or CD8+ T cells sorted from blood, obtained in a trial of the OX40 agonist ivuxolimab. V is TRBV29-1 and J is TRBJ1-1; D remains ambiguous. The CDR3 reads CSGGRAYTEAFF. The CDR3 nucleotides read TGCAGTGGCGGGAGGGCGTACACTGAAGCTTTCTTT.